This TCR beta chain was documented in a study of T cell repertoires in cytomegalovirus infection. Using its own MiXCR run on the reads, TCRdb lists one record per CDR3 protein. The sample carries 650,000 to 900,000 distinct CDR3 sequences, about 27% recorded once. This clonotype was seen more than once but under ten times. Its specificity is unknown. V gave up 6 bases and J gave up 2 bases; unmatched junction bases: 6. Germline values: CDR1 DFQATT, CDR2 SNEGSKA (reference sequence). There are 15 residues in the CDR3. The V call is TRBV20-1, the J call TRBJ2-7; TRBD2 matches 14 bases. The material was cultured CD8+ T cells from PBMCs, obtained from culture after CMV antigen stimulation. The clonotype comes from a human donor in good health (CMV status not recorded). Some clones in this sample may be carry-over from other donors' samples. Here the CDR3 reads CSAARTSGGPYEQYF. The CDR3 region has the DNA TGCAGTGCCGCCCGGACTAGCGGGGGGCCCTACGAGCAGTACTTC.